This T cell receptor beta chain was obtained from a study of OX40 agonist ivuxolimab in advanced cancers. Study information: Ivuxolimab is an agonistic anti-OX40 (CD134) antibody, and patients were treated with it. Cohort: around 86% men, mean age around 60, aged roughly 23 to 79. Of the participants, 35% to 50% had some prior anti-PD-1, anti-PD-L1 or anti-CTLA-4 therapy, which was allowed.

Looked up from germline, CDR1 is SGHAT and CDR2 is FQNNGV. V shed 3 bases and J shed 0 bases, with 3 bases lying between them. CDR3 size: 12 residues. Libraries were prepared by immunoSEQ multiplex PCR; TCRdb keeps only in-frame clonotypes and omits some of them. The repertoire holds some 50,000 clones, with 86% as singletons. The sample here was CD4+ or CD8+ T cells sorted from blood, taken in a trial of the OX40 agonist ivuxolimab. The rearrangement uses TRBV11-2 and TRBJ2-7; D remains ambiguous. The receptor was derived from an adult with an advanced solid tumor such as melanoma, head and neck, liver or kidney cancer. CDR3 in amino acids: CASSFSSYEQYF. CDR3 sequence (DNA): TGTGCCAGCAGCTTTAGCTCCTACGAGCAGTACTTC.